Below are 12 T cell receptor beta chains sequenced from a single sample in a study of blood T cell repertoires in COVID-19. Method: immunoSEQ multiplex PCR; TCRdb's copy keeps in-frame clones and lacks some. The sample lists about 76,000 clones, 70% to 90% occurring once. Material: peripheral blood. The receptors here all came from a human donor in a cohort sampled during active COVID-19.

The chain employs TRBV5-3 and TRBJ2-1; 7 nucleotides align to TRBD2. Being an ORF, TRBV5-3 has a function that is uncertain. CDR3 length equals 17 residues. The V and J ends lost 0 bases and 7 bases, in that order; junction bases with no gene match: 13. CDR3 amino acids: CARSLAVSAGEVNEQFF. CDR3 in DNA: TGTGCCAGAAGCTTGGCGGTTTCGGCGGGAGAGGTAAATGAGCAGTTCTTC.

V and J are TRBV20-1 and TRBJ2-5; TRBD1 aligns across 8 bases. CDR3 length: 11 residues. After removal of 5 bases from V and 6 bases from J, the junction contained 2 bases not matched to a gene. Per germline, CDR1 DFQATT and CDR2 SNEGSKA (reference sequence). The CDR3 DNA sequence: TGCAGTGCTCGACAGGGGCAGACCCAGTACTTC. Translated: CSARQGQTQYF.

In regard to this clone: This specimen includes other DNA sequences encoding the same CDR3. The V gene is TRBV28, the J gene TRBJ2-7; possibly TRBD2 for D (6 bases). The CDR3 runs 12 residues. Germline V gene data show CDR1 as MDHEN and CDR2 as SYDVKM. V lost 6 bases, J lost 4 bases, and 10 bases lay in between. This CDR3 reads CASSLGTYEQYF. The CDR3, as DNA: TGTGCCAGCAGCCTGGGGACTTACGAGCAGTACTTC.

The V and J genes are TRBV24-1 and TRBJ2-5, with 7 bases fitting TRBD1. The CDR3 has 16 amino acids. The J segment lost 5 bases and the V segment lost 3 bases, leaving 11 bases of the junction unmatched. CDR1 KGHDR and CDR2 SFDVKD come from the germline V gene. CDR3 sequence (DNA): TGTGCCACCAGTGATAACAACAGGGGATTGCGGGAGACCCAGTACTTC. Its protein is CATSDNNRGLRETQYF.

V gene TRBV28 combines with J gene TRBJ1-6; possible D gene TRBD1, 5 bases. V lost 4 bases, J lost 10 bases, and 17 bases lay in between. CDR3 size: 15 residues. The germline V gene has CDR1 MDHEN and CDR2 SYDVKM. CDR3 DNA: TGTGCCAGCAGTTCTGGGGCCCCGGCCGAGTCACCCCTCCACTTT. Its translation is CASSSGAPAESPLHF.

This chain joins TRBV15 and TRBJ2-7; no definite D call. The length of the CDR3 is 13 residues. V gave up 0 bases and J gave up 6 bases, with 9 bases separating them. The germline V gene encodes CDR1 LNHNV and CDR2 YYDKDF (reference sequence). This chain's CDR3 is CATSRDLMREQYF. The CDR3 DNA sequence: TGTGCCACCAGCAGAGATCTTATGCGCGAGCAGTACTTC.

This sequence joins TRBV5-6 and TRBJ2-1; TRBD2 matches at 7 bases. There are 14 residues in the CDR3. CDR1 is SGHDT and CDR2 is YYEEEE in the germline V gene. J was trimmed by 8 bases and V by 4 bases; bases with no gene match: 9. Here the CDR3 DNA reads TGTGCCAGCAGCAGAAGTCGGGAGGTGTATGAGCAGTTCTTC. Translating gives CASSRSREVYEQFF.

This chain links TRBV25-1 with TRBJ2-7; tentative D call: TRBD2 (5 bases). Trimming took off 2 bases at V and 3 bases at J, with 14 bases between the two ends. The germline V gene encodes CDR1 MGHDK and CDR2 SYGVNS. There are 15 residues in the CDR3. The CDR3 DNA is TGTGCCAGCAGTGAAAATCGTGGAGGTTACTACGAGCAGTACTTC. It codes for CASSENRGGYYEQYF.

The J gene is TRBJ2-1, the V gene TRBV7-2, with D unclear. V dropped 3 bases and J dropped 7 bases, with 7 bases sitting between them. This CDR3 has 12 residues. Germline V gene data show CDR1 as SGHTA and CDR2 as FQGNSA. CDR3 protein: CASSFRWNEQFF. CDR3 DNA: TGTGCCAGCAGCTTTCGGTGGAATGAGCAGTTCTTC.

The chain combines TRBV10-3 with TRBJ2-5, with TRBD2 as a possible D gene (5 bases). The CDR3 totals 13 residues. Germline assignment: CDR1 ENHRY and CDR2 SYGVKD. V dropped 8 bases and J dropped 5 bases, with 15 bases sitting between them. CDR3 in amino acids: CAIGESFSETQYF. CDR3 nucleotides: TGTGCCATCGGGGAGAGCTTTTCGGAGACCCAGTACTTC.

The J gene is TRBJ2-7, the V gene TRBV28, with a possible D match to TRBD1 (6 bases). The germline V gene has CDR1 MDHEN and CDR2 SYDVKM. This CDR3 spans 13 amino acids. V was pared by 5 bases and J by 6 bases, with 14 bases between. The CDR3 region is CASSVGAPGEQYF. The CDR3 nucleotides are TGTGCCAGCAGTGTGGGGGCGCCGGGCGAGCAGTACTTC.

This chain joins TRBV12-3 or TRBV12-4 and TRBJ1-1; D may be TRBD1 (5 bases). With 6 bases removed from V and 1 base from J, the gap between germline ends came to 9 bases. This CDR3 has 13 amino acids. This chain's CDR3 is CASSRQRNTEAFF. For the CDR3, the DNA is TGTGCCAGCAGCCGACAGAGGAACACTGAAGCTTTCTTT.